This TCR beta chain was observed in a study of radiotherapy plus CTLA-4 blockade in lung cancer. Germline CDR1 MNHEY, CDR2 SMNVEV (reference sequence). This CDR3 has 14 residues. V lost 5 bases, J lost 3 bases, and 12 bases lay in between. Assay used: immunoSEQ multiplex PCR; TCRdb lists only in-frame clones, some missing. The sample shows more than 90,000 clones, about 90% of them seen only once. Study results and limitations: Expansion of tumor-derived TCR clones was observed in blood after radiotherapy plus ipilimumab. Reportedly, early blood T cell clone dynamics best predicted response, with interferon-beta.

For this clone: Its target is not known.

Chemo-refractory metastatic non-small-cell lung cancer patients received focal radiation with ipilimumab CTLA-4 blockade. This material consisted of peripheral blood, taken from a patient treated with radiotherapy plus ipilimumab. The V and J genes are TRBV27 and TRBJ2-3, with a tentative D call TRBD1 (6 bases). The sequence derives from a human donor with non-small cell lung cancer that progressed on radiotherapy plus ipilimumab. The CDR3 sequence: CASSARTVTDTQYF. The CDR3 nucleotides read TGTGCCAGCAGTGCCCGGACAGTGACAGATACGCAGTATTTT.